This T cell receptor (beta chain) came from a study of T-cell reconstitution after alpha-beta-depleted transplantation in children. TCRbeta library preparation incorporated unique molecular identifiers. In TCRdb, the PCR reads were re-called with MiXCR into one record per CDR3 protein. The repertoire holds about 610,000 distinct CDR3 sequences, with over 9.5% as singletons. CDR3 length: 16 residues. Per the germline V gene, CDR1 is SGHVS and CDR2 is FQNEAQ. The J segment lost 9 bases and the V segment lost 4 bases, leaving 10 bases of the junction unmatched. Specimen: PBMCs from the stem cell graft donor, collected from the stem cell graft. This sequence was found in a human donor who donated a stem cell graft to a child with acute myeloid leukemia. The chain employs TRBV7-8 and TRBJ1-6; 9 bases align to TRBD1. In nucleotides, the CDR3 is TGTGCCAGCAGCTCCGGTTGGACAGGGGTTCGTTCACCCCTCCACTTT. Protein sequence: CASSSGWTGVRSPLHF.